These T cell receptor beta chains were read from a single sample in a study of breast tumors, draining lymph nodes, adjacent tissues. TCRdb itself ran the multiplex PCR reads through MiXCR, one entry per CDR3 protein. The sample yields over 10,000 distinct CDR3 sequences, around 36% seen once. Specimen: breast tumor tissue. The receptors here all came from a female donor with breast cancer. Some clones in this sample may be carry-over from other donors' samples. CDR3s include the opening cysteine and the closing phenylalanine or tryptophan. D genes are given only for firm matches. Only some rows state a clone size, as once, few, many or a class for expanded clones.

v_call: TRBV20-1; j_call: TRBJ2-7; clone_size: many; d_call: TRBD1; cdr3_nt: TGCAGTGCTAGAGGACCGGGACAGGGTCCTTACGAGCAGTACTTC; cdr3_aa: CSARGPGQGPYEQYF
v_call: TRBV20-1; j_call: TRBJ2-7; clone_size: medium-sized; d_call: .; cdr3_nt: TGCAGTGGTGGAACGACCTACGAGCAGTACTTC; cdr3_aa: CSGGTTYEQYF
v_call: TRBV20-1; j_call: TRBJ2-7; clone_size: .; d_call: .; cdr3_nt: TGCAGTGCTAGAGATCTAGGATACGAGCAGTACTTC; cdr3_aa: CSARDLGYEQYF
v_call: TRBV20-1; j_call: TRBJ2-7; clone_size: medium-sized; d_call: .; cdr3_nt: TGCAGTGCTAGAGATCGGCAGGACCGCTACGAGCAGTACTTC; cdr3_aa: CSARDRQDRYEQYF
v_call: TRBV25-1; j_call: TRBJ2-5; clone_size: .; d_call: .; cdr3_nt: TGTGCCAGCAGTGAATGGGGGTCGGAGACCCAGTACTTC; cdr3_aa: CASSEWGSETQYF
v_call: TRBV29-1; j_call: TRBJ2-2; clone_size: many; d_call: .; cdr3_nt: TGCAGCGTTGAATCCTGGGGCGGGGAGCTGTTTTTT; cdr3_aa: CSVESWGGELFF
v_call: TRBV28; j_call: TRBJ2-1; clone_size: many; d_call: .; cdr3_nt: TGTGCCAGCAGTTTACCTGACAGTTCCATCTCCAATGAGCAGTTCTTC; cdr3_aa: CASSLPDSSISNEQFF
v_call: TRBV20-1; j_call: TRBJ2-7; clone_size: .; d_call: TRBD1; cdr3_nt: TGCAGTGCTAGAAATAGCGAACAGGGGGCCCCCTACGAGCAGTATTTC; cdr3_aa: CSARNSEQGAPYEQYF
v_call: TRBV7-9; j_call: TRBJ2-1; clone_size: medium-sized; d_call: .; cdr3_nt: TGTGCCAGCAGCTCCGGGACGCAGCCCTCAAAGCAGTTCTTC; cdr3_aa: CASSSGTQPSKQFF
v_call: TRBV7-2; j_call: TRBJ2-7; clone_size: medium-sized; d_call: .; cdr3_nt: TGTGCCAGCAGCTTAGCCCCTAGTTCCTCCTACGAGCAGTACTTC; cdr3_aa: CASSLAPSSSYEQYF
v_call: TRBV4-1; j_call: TRBJ2-1; clone_size: many; d_call: .; cdr3_nt: TGCGCCAGCAGCCAAGTATCTCGGGGATACAATGAGCAGTTCTTC; cdr3_aa: CASSQVSRGYNEQFF
v_call: TRBV20-1; j_call: TRBJ2-1; clone_size: many; d_call: TRBD2; cdr3_nt: TGCAGTGCTATGGGGCTAGCGGGAGGTGGTGAGCAGTTCTTC; cdr3_aa: CSAMGLAGGGEQFF
v_call: TRBV20-1; j_call: TRBJ2-7; clone_size: medium-sized; d_call: .; cdr3_nt: TGCAGTGCTAGAGAACAGGACTCCTACGAGCAGTACTTC; cdr3_aa: CSAREQDSYEQYF
v_call: TRBV7-8; j_call: TRBJ2-5; clone_size: medium-sized; d_call: .; cdr3_nt: TGTGCCAGCAGCTTAGCGTTCGGGTTGACGCCCGGCACCCAGTACTTC; cdr3_aa: CASSLAFGLTPGTQYF
v_call: TRBV11-1; j_call: TRBJ2-7; clone_size: medium-sized; d_call: TRBD2; cdr3_nt: TGTGCCAGCAGCTTAGCCGGGGGGTCCCGCTCCTACGAGCAGTACTTC; cdr3_aa: CASSLAGGSRSYEQYF
v_call: TRBV27; j_call: TRBJ1-3; clone_size: many; d_call: TRBD1; cdr3_nt: TGTGCCAGCAGTTTCACAGGGGCAGGAAACACCATATATTTT; cdr3_aa: CASSFTGAGNTIYF
v_call: TRBV20-1; j_call: TRBJ2-7; clone_size: .; d_call: .; cdr3_nt: TGCAGTGTGGGACGGAGCTACGAGCAGTACTTC; cdr3_aa: CSVGRSYEQYF
v_call: TRBV5-4; j_call: TRBJ2-1; clone_size: many; d_call: .; cdr3_nt: TGTGCCAGCAGCTTTCCAGGGACAATGGGGAATGAGCAGTTCTTC; cdr3_aa: CASSFPGTMGNEQFF
v_call: TRBV5-1; j_call: TRBJ1-6; clone_size: .; d_call: .; cdr3_nt: TGCGCCGGCAGCTTTTCCCGGCCGGCGGATAATTCACCCCTCCACTTT; cdr3_aa: CAGSFSRPADNSPLHF
v_call: TRBV6-6; j_call: TRBJ2-1; clone_size: many; d_call: TRBD2; cdr3_nt: TGTGCCAGCACCCCAGCGGGAGCAGGCAATGAGCAGTTCTTC; cdr3_aa: CASTPAGAGNEQFF
v_call: TRBV5-6; j_call: TRBJ1-5; clone_size: many; d_call: .; cdr3_nt: TGTGCCAGCAGCTCACAGGTTAGCAATCAGCCCCAGCATTTT; cdr3_aa: CASSSQVSNQPQHF
v_call: TRBV24-1; j_call: TRBJ2-3; clone_size: many; d_call: .; cdr3_nt: TGTGCCACCAGTGATTCTAGGGTTCCCACAGATACGCAGTATTTT; cdr3_aa: CATSDSRVPTDTQYF
v_call: TRBV7-6; j_call: TRBJ2-1; clone_size: .; d_call: TRBD1; cdr3_nt: TGTGCCCCCAAGGGACAGGGGTACAATGAGCAGTTCTTC; cdr3_aa: CAPKGQGYNEQFF
v_call: TRBV5-1; j_call: TRBJ2-3; clone_size: many; d_call: .; cdr3_nt: TGCGCCAGCAGCTACGGGGGCGCGGGCACAGATACGCAGTATTTT; cdr3_aa: CASSYGGAGTDTQYF
v_call: TRBV5-5; j_call: TRBJ2-7; clone_size: medium-sized; d_call: .; cdr3_nt: TGTGCCAGCAGCTTTGACGGATACTACGAGCAGTACTTC; cdr3_aa: CASSFDGYYEQYF
v_call: TRBV20-1; j_call: TRBJ1-5; clone_size: .; d_call: .; cdr3_nt: TGCAGTGCTCACCGGGGAGGTCAGCCCCAGCATTTT; cdr3_aa: CSAHRGGQPQHF
v_call: TRBV6-5; j_call: TRBJ1-5; clone_size: once; d_call: .; cdr3_nt: TGTGCCAGCAGTTACTCGGAACAGCCCCAGCATTTT; cdr3_aa: CASSYSEQPQHF
v_call: TRBV5-6; j_call: TRBJ2-1; clone_size: many; d_call: TRBD2; cdr3_nt: TGTGCCAGCAGCTCCGGGGGGATGGGCTCCTACAATGAGCAGTTCTTC; cdr3_aa: CASSSGGMGSYNEQFF
v_call: TRBV19; j_call: TRBJ2-5; clone_size: .; d_call: .; cdr3_nt: TGTGCCAGTAGGGAGTGGCGGAGGGGGCAAGAGACCCAGTACTTC; cdr3_aa: CASREWRRGQETQYF
v_call: TRBV7-8; j_call: TRBJ2-7; clone_size: .; d_call: .; cdr3_nt: TGTGCCAGCAGCGTTCGACGGGGCCAAGAGCAGTACTTC; cdr3_aa: CASSVRRGQEQYF
v_call: TRBV20-1; j_call: TRBJ2-7; clone_size: .; d_call: TRBD2; cdr3_nt: TGCAGTGCTTCACCACGGACTAGCGGGAATTACGAGCAGTACTTC; cdr3_aa: CSASPRTSGNYEQYF
v_call: TRBV2; j_call: TRBJ2-7; clone_size: many; d_call: .; cdr3_nt: TGTGCCAGCAGTGTAGGCGGGGGCACCGGCGAGCAGTACTTC; cdr3_aa: CASSVGGGTGEQYF
v_call: TRBV5-6; j_call: TRBJ2-1; clone_size: many; d_call: .; cdr3_nt: TGTGCCAGCAGCTTGGGGCGGGATCCGGGTAATGAGCAGTTCTTC; cdr3_aa: CASSLGRDPGNEQFF
v_call: TRBV6-5; j_call: TRBJ1-2; clone_size: medium-sized; d_call: TRBD1; cdr3_nt: TGTGCCAGCAGTGGGACAGGGGGCTATGGCTACACCTTC; cdr3_aa: CASSGTGGYGYTF
v_call: TRBV2; j_call: TRBJ2-1; clone_size: .; d_call: .; cdr3_nt: TGTGCCAGCAGGGGAGAGGGCTCCTACAATGAGCAGTTCTTC; cdr3_aa: CASRGEGSYNEQFF
v_call: TRBV25-1; j_call: TRBJ2-3; clone_size: many; d_call: TRBD1; cdr3_nt: TGTGCCAGCAGTGACACAGGGGATGGCACAGATACGCAGTATTTT; cdr3_aa: CASSDTGDGTDTQYF
v_call: TRBV30; j_call: TRBJ2-3; clone_size: many; d_call: .; cdr3_nt: TGTGCCTGGAGCACAGGTTACGGAACAGATACGCAGTATTTT; cdr3_aa: CAWSTGYGTDTQYF
v_call: TRBV7-3; j_call: TRBJ2-5; clone_size: many; d_call: .; cdr3_nt: TGTGCCAGCAGCTTAACGTTCCAAGAGACCCAGTACTTC; cdr3_aa: CASSLTFQETQYF
v_call: TRBV10-3; j_call: TRBJ2-5; clone_size: many; d_call: TRBD2; cdr3_nt: TGTGCCATCAGTGAGACTAGCGGGAGGTCGGAGACCCAGTACTTC; cdr3_aa: CAISETSGRSETQYF
v_call: TRBV6-5; j_call: TRBJ2-7; clone_size: once; d_call: TRBD1; cdr3_nt: TGTGCCAGCAAGGGACAGGGACGCTCGGCCGAGCAGTACTTC; cdr3_aa: CASKGQGRSAEQYF
v_call: TRBV28; j_call: TRBJ1-2; clone_size: many; d_call: .; cdr3_nt: TGTGCCAGCAGTTTACCGGACTATGGCTACACCTTC; cdr3_aa: CASSLPDYGYTF
v_call: TRBV7-2; j_call: TRBJ2-1; clone_size: many; d_call: TRBD2; cdr3_nt: TGTGCCAGCAGCTTAGGATTATCTAGCGGGAGGGCCTTCGCCTACAATGAGCAGTTCTTC; cdr3_aa: CASSLGLSSGRAFAYNEQFF
v_call: TRBV20-1; j_call: TRBJ2-7; clone_size: .; d_call: .; cdr3_nt: TGCAGTGCTAGAGGTGTACTGGGTTTAAAATCTGGAGGGCAGTACTTC; cdr3_aa: CSARGVLGLKSGGQYF
v_call: TRBV25-1; j_call: TRBJ2-1; clone_size: medium-sized; d_call: TRBD1; cdr3_nt: TGTGCCAGCAGTGATCAAGCGCCGGGACAGGGGATCTATGAGCAGTTCTTC; cdr3_aa: CASSDQAPGQGIYEQFF
v_call: TRBV5-1; j_call: TRBJ2-7; clone_size: .; d_call: .; cdr3_nt: TGCGCCAGCAGCTTGGTTGGGTGGGAGCAGTACTTC; cdr3_aa: CASSLVGWEQYF
v_call: TRBV7-9; j_call: TRBJ1-5; clone_size: many; d_call: .; cdr3_nt: TGTGCCAGCAGCTTAGCGGGGACCCAGCCCCAGCATTTT; cdr3_aa: CASSLAGTQPQHF
v_call: TRBV20-1; j_call: TRBJ2-1; clone_size: many; d_call: .; cdr3_nt: TGCAGCGGAATAACAGGGTATGATTACAATGAGCAGTTCTTC; cdr3_aa: CSGITGYDYNEQFF
v_call: TRBV5-1; j_call: TRBJ2-2; clone_size: many; d_call: TRBD2; cdr3_nt: TGCGCCAGCAGCAAGACTAGCGGTAACACCGGGGAGCTGTTTTTT; cdr3_aa: CASSKTSGNTGELFF
v_call: TRBV28; j_call: TRBJ1-3; clone_size: many; d_call: TRBD1; cdr3_nt: TGTGCCAGCAGTTTAGGGGACAGAGGAAACACCATATATTTT; cdr3_aa: CASSLGDRGNTIYF
v_call: TRBV15; j_call: TRBJ2-5; clone_size: .; d_call: .; cdr3_nt: TGTGCCACCAGTTCCAGGGGCGGAGGAGAGACCCAGTACTTC; cdr3_aa: CATSSRGGGETQYF
v_call: TRBV11-3; j_call: TRBJ2-1; clone_size: .; d_call: TRBD2; cdr3_nt: TGTGCCAGCAGCTCTCTTAGCGGGAGGGAAAACAATGAGCAGTTCTTC; cdr3_aa: CASSSLSGRENNEQFF
v_call: TRBV6-1; j_call: TRBJ2-7; clone_size: many; d_call: TRBD1; cdr3_nt: TGTGCCAGCAGTCAGCCCGGGACAGGGCCCCACGAGCAGTACTTC; cdr3_aa: CASSQPGTGPHEQYF
v_call: TRBV5-1; j_call: TRBJ2-3; clone_size: medium-sized; d_call: TRBD2; cdr3_nt: TGCGCCAGCAGCTTGACCGGGACTAGCGGGAGGGCGCTCACAGATACGCAGTATTTT; cdr3_aa: CASSLTGTSGRALTDTQYF
v_call: TRBV3-1; j_call: TRBJ2-5; clone_size: many; d_call: TRBD2; cdr3_nt: TGTGCCAGCAGCCAACTAGCGGACCAGACCCAGTACTTC; cdr3_aa: CASSQLADQTQYF